This T cell receptor (beta chain) was captured in a study of cytomegalovirus exposure and HLA in healthy donors. As for the study in general: An analysis done earlier identified some 120 million unique TCR beta sequences from about 179 million T cells. Study-wide results and limits: In a later analysis, HLA-associated TCR beta chains were more clonally expanded than equally common others. Later findings reportedly placed an Asian-associated ancestry cluster below the roughly 690-donor mean for N-insertions.

On this clone: Its target is not known. The same CDR3 also results from other DNA sequences found in this sample.

Per the germline V gene, CDR1 is LGHNA and CDR2 is YNFKEQ. Germline trimming cut 1 base from V and 3 bases from J; bases unmatched to any gene: 2. This CDR3 contains 16 residues. The PCR employed 60 Vbeta primers together with 13 Jbeta primers. Profiled with immunoSEQ multiplex PCR; TCRdb holds only in-frame clones, not every one. The sample includes fewer than 250,000 clones, more than 60% of them seen just once. The sequenced material came from PBMCs. The J gene is TRBJ2-2, the V gene TRBV4-2, with 10 bases that match TRBD2. The receptor was derived from a girl aged 2-10 years in good health and CMV-seronegative. CDR3 sequence: CASSQVAGGYTGELFF. The CDR3 nucleotides are TGTGCCAGCAGCCAAGTAGCGGGGGGTTACACCGGGGAGCTGTTTTTT.